The text below deals with one TCR beta chain. The use of a sample-barcoded 5' primer and a J-beta primer mix characterized a second PCR of 7 to 11 cycles. A single record per CDR3 protein comes from TCRdb applying MiXCR to the 5' RACE reads. The table lists 1.5 million to 2 million distinct CDR3 sequences, around 48% of them singletons. Germline CDR1 MNHEY, CDR2 SMNVEV (reference sequence). The V segment lost 4 bases and the J segment 0 bases; nucleotides outside the gene matches: 5. This CDR3 comprises 15 residues. The sample originates from a study of blood T cells in healthy people across ages. V and J are TRBV27 and TRBJ1-1, with 7 bases identical to TRBD1. The TCR originated in a woman aged 40 to 50 in good health. Sequenced material: blood. In DNA, the CDR3 is TGTGCCAGCAGTTGGGCAGGGGGTATGAACACTGAAGCTTTCTTT. This translates into CASSWAGGMNTEAFF.